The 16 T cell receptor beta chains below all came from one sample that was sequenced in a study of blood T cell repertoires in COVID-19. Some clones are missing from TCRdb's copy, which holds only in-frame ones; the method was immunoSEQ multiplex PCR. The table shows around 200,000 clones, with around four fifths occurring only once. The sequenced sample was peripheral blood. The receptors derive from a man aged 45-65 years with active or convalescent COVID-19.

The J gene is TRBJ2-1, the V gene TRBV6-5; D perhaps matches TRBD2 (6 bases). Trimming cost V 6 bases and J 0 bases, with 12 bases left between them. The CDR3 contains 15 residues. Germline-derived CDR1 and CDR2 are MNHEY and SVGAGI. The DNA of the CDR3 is TGTGCCAGCAGGCACCGGGAGAGCTCCTACAATGAGCAGTTCTTC. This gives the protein CASRHRESSYNEQFF.

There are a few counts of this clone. CDR3 residues: CASSLVIAGRDTQYF. Here the CDR3 DNA reads TGCGCCAGCAGCTTGGTAATAGCGGGGAGAGATACGCAGTATTTT. The chain joins TRBV5-1 to TRBJ2-3; 8 bases are shared with TRBD2. V dropped 0 bases and J dropped 5; count of bases not matched to a gene: 5. This CDR3 comprises 15 residues. The germline V gene encodes CDR1 SGHRS and CDR2 YFSETQ.

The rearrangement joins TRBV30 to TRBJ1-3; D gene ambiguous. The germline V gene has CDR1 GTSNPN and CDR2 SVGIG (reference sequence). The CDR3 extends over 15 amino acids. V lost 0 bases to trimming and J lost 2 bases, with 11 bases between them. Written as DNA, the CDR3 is TGTGCCTGGAGTGTACGGGGAGGAGCTGGAAACACCATATATTTT. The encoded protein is CAWSVRGGAGNTIYF.

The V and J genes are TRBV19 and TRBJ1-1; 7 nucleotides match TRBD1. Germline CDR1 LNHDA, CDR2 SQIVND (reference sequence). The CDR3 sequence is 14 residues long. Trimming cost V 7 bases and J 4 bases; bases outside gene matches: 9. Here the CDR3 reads CASKGIQGSTEAFF. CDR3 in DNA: TGTGCCAGTAAGGGCATACAGGGGTCCACTGAAGCTTTCTTT.

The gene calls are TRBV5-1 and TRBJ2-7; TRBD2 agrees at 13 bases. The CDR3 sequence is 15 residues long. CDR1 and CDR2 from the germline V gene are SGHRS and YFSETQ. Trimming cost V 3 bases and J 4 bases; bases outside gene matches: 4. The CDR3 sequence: CASSWGLAGPYEQYF. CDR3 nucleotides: TGCGCCAGCAGCTGGGGACTAGCGGGACCTTACGAGCAGTACTTC.

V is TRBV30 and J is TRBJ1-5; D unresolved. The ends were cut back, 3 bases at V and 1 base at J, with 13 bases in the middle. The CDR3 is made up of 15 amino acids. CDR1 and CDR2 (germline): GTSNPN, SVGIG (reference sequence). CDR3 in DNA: TGTGCCTGGAGCCTACGTGGGCAGAGCAATCAGCCCCAGCATTTT. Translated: CAWSLRGQSNQPQHF.

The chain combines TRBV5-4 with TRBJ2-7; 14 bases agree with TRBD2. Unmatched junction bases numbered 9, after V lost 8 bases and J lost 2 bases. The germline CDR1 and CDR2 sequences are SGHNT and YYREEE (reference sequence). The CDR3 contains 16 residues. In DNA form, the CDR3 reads TGTGCCAGTTCCGGGACTAGCGGGAGAACAGCCTACGAGCAGTACTTC. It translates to CASSGTSGRTAYEQYF.

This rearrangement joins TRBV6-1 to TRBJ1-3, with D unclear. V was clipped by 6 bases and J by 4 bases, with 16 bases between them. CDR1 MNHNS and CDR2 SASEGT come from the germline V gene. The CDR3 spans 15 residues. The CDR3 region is CASSRRANLGNTIYF. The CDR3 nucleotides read TGTGCCAGCAGCCGGAGGGCTAATCTGGGAAACACCATATATTTT.

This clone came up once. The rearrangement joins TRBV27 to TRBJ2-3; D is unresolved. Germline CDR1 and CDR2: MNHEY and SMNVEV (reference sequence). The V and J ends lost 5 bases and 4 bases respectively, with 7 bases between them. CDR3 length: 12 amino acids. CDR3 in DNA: TGTGCCAGCAGTCCATCCCCAGATACGCAGTATTTT. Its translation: CASSPSPDTQYF.

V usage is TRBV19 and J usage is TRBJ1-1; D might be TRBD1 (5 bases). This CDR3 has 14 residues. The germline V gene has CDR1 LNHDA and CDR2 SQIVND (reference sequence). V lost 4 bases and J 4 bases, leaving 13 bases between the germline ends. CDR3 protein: CASSRGPLGTEAFF. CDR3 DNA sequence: TGTGCCAGTAGTAGGGGCCCGTTGGGCACTGAAGCTTTCTTT.

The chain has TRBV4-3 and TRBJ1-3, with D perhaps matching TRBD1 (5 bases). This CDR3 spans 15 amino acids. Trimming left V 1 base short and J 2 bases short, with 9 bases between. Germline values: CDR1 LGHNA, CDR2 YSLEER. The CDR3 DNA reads TGCGCCAGCAGCCAAGGGGCGGGACCTGGAAACACCATATATTTT. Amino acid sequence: CASSQGAGPGNTIYF.

The CDR3 sequence: CASSVWGQTQETQYF. For the CDR3, the DNA is TGTGCCAGCAGCGTATGGGGGCAGACCCAAGAGACCCAGTACTTC. The chain combines TRBV9 with TRBJ2-5; the D gene is possibly TRBD1 (6 bases). The germline V and J ends were trimmed by 1 base and 1 base, with 11 bases remaining between them. The CDR3 runs 15 residues. Germline V gene lookup returns CDR1 SGDLS and CDR2 YYNGEE.

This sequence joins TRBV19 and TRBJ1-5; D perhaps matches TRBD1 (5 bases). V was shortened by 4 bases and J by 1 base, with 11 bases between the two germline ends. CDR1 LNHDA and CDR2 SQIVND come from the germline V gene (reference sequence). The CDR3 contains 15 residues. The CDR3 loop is CASSRDSRSNQPQHF. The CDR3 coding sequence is TGTGCCAGTAGTAGGGACTCTAGGAGCAATCAGCCCCAGCATTTT.

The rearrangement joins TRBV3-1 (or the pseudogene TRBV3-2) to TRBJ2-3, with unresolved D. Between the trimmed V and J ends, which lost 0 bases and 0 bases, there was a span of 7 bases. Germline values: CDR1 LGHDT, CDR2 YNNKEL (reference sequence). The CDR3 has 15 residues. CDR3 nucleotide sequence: TGTGCCAGCAGCCAAGACGGTGCTAGCACAGATACGCAGTATTTT. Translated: CASSQDGASTDTQYF.

The CDR3 coding sequence is TGTGCCAGCAGTTACCTGGGGGGGGACGGCTACACCTTC. It is translated as CASSYLGGDGYTF. The genes are TRBV6-6 and TRBJ1-2; weak D call: TRBD1 (5 bases). V was shortened by 2 bases and J by 8 bases, with 12 bases between the two germline ends. Germline assignment: CDR1 MNHNY and CDR2 SVGAGI (reference sequence). The CDR3 contains 13 residues.

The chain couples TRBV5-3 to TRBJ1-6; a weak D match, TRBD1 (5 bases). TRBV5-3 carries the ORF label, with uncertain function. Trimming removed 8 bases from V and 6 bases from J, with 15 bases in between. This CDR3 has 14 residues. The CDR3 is CASARGNSNSPLHF. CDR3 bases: TGTGCCAGCGCCCGGGGGAACAGTAATTCACCCCTCCACTTT.